This T cell receptor (beta chain) was obtained from a study of blood T cell repertoires in COVID-19. Background on the study: Acute and convalescent COVID-19 samples came from the United States, Italy and Spain. Sources were T cells, B-cell-depleted T cells, or PBMCs; the material itself was cDNA or gDNA.

Germline V gene sequence: CDR1 SQVTM, CDR2 ANQGSEA. CDR3 length: 15 amino acids. The V and J ends lost 3 bases and 2 bases respectively, with 14 bases between them. Authors' analysis steps: Estimation of nucleated cell counts relied on the amplification of reference gene primers. Here immunoSEQ multiplex PCR was the method, and the copy in TCRdb shows in-frame clones only, minus some. V and J calls and clone size are copied from that table; D and trimming were computed from the DNA. The sample includes 70,000 or so clones, 65% to 85% of them seen just once. The clonotype comes from a man aged 50-60 years with COVID-19, enrolled during active disease. Specimen: peripheral blood. The chain combines TRBV29-1 with TRBJ2-1; D is uncertain. The CDR3 here is CSVDGTERTYNEQFF. DNA for the CDR3: TGCAGCGTTGATGGAACCGAGCGTACCTACAATGAGCAGTTCTTC.